What follows are 31 T cell receptor beta chains derived from one specimen sequenced in a study of blood T cell repertoires in COVID-19. Only in-frame clones appear in the TCRdb table, and some are missing; sequencing was by immunoSEQ multiplex PCR. The sample has under 120,000 clones; 69% are singletons. The sequenced material came from peripheral blood. The receptors stem from an elderly man with acute or convalescent COVID-19.

The CDR3 is CASSRQGRDEQYF. CDR3 DNA sequence: TGTGCCAGCAGTCGTCAGGGGAGGGACGAGCAGTACTTC. V gene TRBV6-6 combines with J gene TRBJ2-7; a possible D gene is TRBD2 (7 bases). CDR1 MNHNY and CDR2 SVGAGI come from the germline V gene (reference sequence). The CDR3 has 13 amino acids. V was shortened by 5 bases and J by 5 bases, with 13 bases between the two germline ends.

The rearrangement uses TRBV11-3 and TRBJ2-3, with D perhaps matching TRBD1 (6 bases). Trimming stripped 1 base from V and 3 bases from J, with 14 bases between. The CDR3 has 16 residues. Germline V gene lookup returns CDR1 SGHNT and CDR2 YENEEA. The CDR3 region has the DNA TGTGCCAGCAGCTTAGGCGGCAGGGGAAGGACAGATACGCAGTATTTT. It yields the protein CASSLGGRGRTDTQYF.

The V and J genes are TRBV5-1 and TRBJ2-5; the match to TRBD1 covers 9 bases. The germline V gene encodes CDR1 SGHRS and CDR2 YFSETQ. The CDR3 extends over 15 amino acids. The V segment lost 0 bases and the J segment 4 bases; nucleotides outside the gene matches: 4. CDR3 sequence reads: CASSLAGQGSETQYF. The DNA of the CDR3 is TGCGCCAGCAGCTTGGCGGGACAGGGATCAGAGACCCAGTACTTC.

This chain joins TRBV18 and TRBJ1-1; D uncertain. In germline, CDR1 is KGHSH, CDR2 LQKENI. The CDR3 contains 14 residues. Trimming removed 3 bases from V and 2 bases from J, with 10 bases in between. The CDR3 bases are TGTGCCAGCTCACCCCGGGTGGTTAACACTGAAGCTTTCTTT. Translation: CASSPRVVNTEAFF. Full variable domain (outside the CDR3, taken from reference TRBV18 and TRBJ1-1): NAGVMQNPRHLVRRRGQEARLRCSPMKGHSHVYWYRQLPEEGLKFMVYLQKENIIDESGMPKERFSAEFPKEGPSILRIQQVVRGDSAAYFCASSPRVVNTEAFFGQGTRLTVV.

In its sample, this clone was seen a few times. V usage is TRBV28 and J usage is TRBJ1-2; D not resolved. There are 12 residues in the CDR3. Germline V CDR1 and CDR2: MDHEN, SYDVKM. V was pared by 7 bases and J by 5 bases, with 11 bases between. The CDR3 region is CASTQTGYGYTF. In nucleotides, the CDR3 is TGTGCCAGCACCCAGACGGGGTATGGCTACACCTTC.

The genes are TRBV24-1 and TRBJ2-1; TRBD1 aligns across 7 bases. V was pared by 3 bases and J by 7 bases, with 8 bases of the junction left unmatched. Germline V gene lookup returns CDR1 KGHDR and CDR2 SFDVKD. This CDR3 has 15 residues. The CDR3 bases are TGTGCCACCAGTGATCCCAAGGGGGCCGGGAATGAGCAGTTCTTC. Amino acid sequence: CATSDPKGAGNEQFF.

V usage is TRBV9 and J usage is TRBJ1-3, with D tentatively TRBD1 (6 bases). Germline CDR1 SGDLS, CDR2 YYNGEE. This CDR3 is 15 amino acids long. V gave up 3 bases and J gave up 0 bases, with 10 bases separating them. The CDR3 bases are TGTGCCAGCAGCGCGGACAGTTTCTCTGGAAACACCATATATTTT. Residues: CASSADSFSGNTIYF.

This rearrangement joins TRBV20-1 to TRBJ2-7, with 15 bases identical to TRBD2. V gave up 3 bases and J gave up 6 bases; unmatched junction bases: 6. Germline V CDR1 and CDR2: DFQATT, SNEGSKA (reference sequence). The CDR3 runs 15 residues. The CDR3 here is CSASGLAGGPSEQYF. The CDR3 DNA follows: TGCAGTGCTAGTGGACTAGCGGGAGGGCCCAGCGAGCAGTACTTC.

The chain couples TRBV5-1 to TRBJ2-3; a weak D match, TRBD2 (5 bases). V gave up 8 bases and J gave up 2 bases, with 15 bases separating them. From germline, CDR1 is SGHRS and CDR2 YFSETQ. This CDR3 has 14 amino acids. CDR3 in amino acids: CASRVGVSTDTQYF. Written as DNA, the CDR3 is TGCGCCAGTCGGGTGGGAGTCTCCACAGATACGCAGTATTTT.

V and J are TRBV19 and TRBJ1-1; possible D gene TRBD1, 6 bases. Trimming stripped 6 bases from V and 1 base from J, with 9 bases between. CDR1 and CDR2 (germline): LNHDA, SQIVND (reference sequence). The CDR3 is 13 residues long. CDR3 residues: CASSTQGNTEAFF. CDR3 bases: TGTGCCAGTAGCACACAGGGGAACACTGAAGCTTTCTTT.

Worth noting for this clone: The sample carries other DNA sequences with the same CDR3. The genes are TRBV28 and TRBJ1-5, with D perhaps TRBD1 (6 bases). The CDR3 totals 15 residues. Germline CDR1 reads MDHEN; CDR2 reads SYDVKM. V lost 6 bases to trimming and J lost 0 bases, with 12 bases between them. CDR3 bases: TGTGCCAGCAGACAACCGACAGGTAGCAATCAGCCCCAGCATTTT. Translated, it gives CASRQPTGSNQPQHF.

The chain is built from TRBV6-2 or TRBV6-3 and TRBJ2-1; 10 bases are a match to TRBD1. The V and J ends lost 5 bases and 3 bases, in that order; junction bases with no gene match: 7. The CDR3 consists of 16 residues. CDR1 is MNHEY, CDR2 SVGEGT, per germline. The CDR3 spells CASSRRGTGVYNEQFF. The CDR3 DNA reads as TGTGCCAGCAGTCGACGGGGGACAGGGGTCTACAATGAGCAGTTCTTC.

V is TRBV12-3 or TRBV12-4 and J is TRBJ1-1, with D uncertain. CDR3 size: 12 residues. The ends were cut back, 6 bases at V and 7 bases at J, with 12 bases in the middle. CDR3 coding DNA: TGTGCCAGCAGCTATAAAACCCTTGAAGCTTTCTTT. Translation gives CASSYKTLEAFF.

The genes are TRBV28 and TRBJ2-1; 9 nucleotides match TRBD2. V was pared by 7 bases and J by 2 bases, with 6 bases of the junction left unmatched. Germline lookup yields CDR1 MDHEN and CDR2 SYDVKM. The CDR3 runs to 15 residues. The CDR3 coding sequence is TGTGCCAGCACCCCTAGCGGGGCAACCTACAATGAGCAGTTCTTC. Encoded protein: CASTPSGATYNEQFF.

The chain carries TRBV4-1 and TRBJ2-1, with 9 positions matching TRBD2. CDR3 size: 16 residues. CDR1 MGHRA and CDR2 YSYEKL come from the germline V gene. V lost 0 bases and J lost 7; bases outside the gene matches: 7. In DNA, the CDR3 is TGCGCCAGCAGCCAAGACGCGGGAGGGCCGGGAAATGAGCAGTTCTTC. Its translation is CASSQDAGGPGNEQFF.

The chain carries TRBV6-5 and TRBJ1-4; the match to TRBD1 covers 8 bases. V lost 8 bases and J lost 7; bases outside the gene matches: 9. This CDR3 has 14 amino acids. Germline lookup yields CDR1 MNHEY and CDR2 SVGAGI. CDR3 sequence reads: CASGRQGMFEKLFF. The CDR3 DNA reads TGTGCCAGCGGAAGACAGGGGATGTTTGAAAAACTGTTTTTT.

This clone was detected only a few times. J is TRBJ1-1 and V is TRBV28; tentative D call: TRBD1 (5 bases). The V gene lost 4 bases and the J gene lost 8 bases, with 8 bases spanning the gap. This CDR3 has 11 residues. From germline, CDR1 is MDHEN and CDR2 SYDVKM. In DNA, the CDR3 is TGTGCCAGCAGTTCCAGGGAAGAAGCTTTCTTT. This sequence encodes CASSSREEAFF.

The rearrangement links TRBV3-1 (or the pseudogene TRBV3-2) to TRBJ1-2, with D maybe TRBD1 (5 bases). The germline V gene encodes CDR1 LGHDT and CDR2 YNNKEL (reference sequence). The V gene lost 5 bases and the J gene lost 6 bases, with 19 bases spanning the gap. CDR3 length: 15 residues. CDR3: CASSRYSGERNGYTF. CDR3 in DNA: TGTGCCAGCAGCAGATACTCGGGGGAGAGAAATGGCTACACCTTC.

This clone was seen a few times. The chain links TRBV24-1 to TRBJ2-3; D is uncertain. Germline V gene data show CDR1 as KGHDR and CDR2 as SFDVKD. This CDR3 comprises 14 residues. Trimming removed 5 bases at V and 2 bases at J, with 10 bases between. The CDR3 loop reads CATSGTGYTDTQYF. The CDR3 bases are TGTGCCACCAGTGGAACGGGTTACACAGATACGCAGTATTTT.

This sequence joins TRBV29-1 and TRBJ2-7, with D maybe TRBD2 (7 bases). V lost 1 base to trimming and J lost 3 bases, with 13 bases between them. CDR1 and CDR2 (germline): SQVTM, ANQGSEA. CDR3 length: 14 amino acids. Written as DNA, the CDR3 is TGCAGCGTTGAAGGCGGGGAGGGGGGCTACGAGCAGTACTTC. This sequence encodes CSVEGGEGGYEQYF.

The V gene is TRBV10-3, the J gene TRBJ1-5; 9 bases are shared with TRBD1. Unmatched junction bases numbered 6, after V lost 2 bases and J lost 10 bases. The CDR3 spans 14 residues. The germline V gene encodes CDR1 ENHRY and CDR2 SYGVKD. Here the CDR3 reads CAISEGTGTPPQHF. The CDR3 region has the DNA TGTGCCATCAGTGAGGGGACAGGGACCCCACCCCAGCATTTT.

This clone has more than one count but fewer than ten. The genes are TRBV5-1 and TRBJ1-1, with D hard to call. Germline values: CDR1 SGHRS, CDR2 YFSETQ. V was clipped by 0 bases and J by 4 bases, with 10 bases between them. This CDR3 contains 14 residues. Here the CDR3 DNA reads TGCGCCAGCAGCTTGGACGGGAGGAGCACTGAAGCTTTCTTT. Translated: CASSLDGRSTEAFF. Complete variable domain (other parts from reference TRBV5-1 and TRBJ1-1): KAGVTQTPRYLIKTRGQQVTLSCSPISGHRSVSWYQQTPGQGLQFLFEYFSETQRNKGNFPGRFSGRQFSNSRSEMNVSTLELGDSALYLCASSLDGRSTEAFFGQGTRLTVV.

The J gene is TRBJ2-1, the V gene TRBV5-1; possibly TRBD1 for D (5 bases). V was shortened by 2 bases and J by 4 bases, with 13 bases between the two germline ends. This CDR3 contains 15 residues. Germline CDR1 reads SGHRS; CDR2 reads YFSETQ. The CDR3 bases are TGCGCCAGCAGCTTTTCCGGACAATCTTACAATGAGCAGTTCTTC. The encoded protein is CASSFSGQSYNEQFF.

This clone is a singleton in its sample. The chain employs TRBV3-1 (or the pseudogene TRBV3-2) and TRBJ2-1; 8 bases match TRBD1. Germline V gives CDR1 LGHDT, CDR2 YNNKEL (reference sequence). V was clipped by 4 bases and J by 7 bases; unmatched bases: 6. The CDR3 is made up of 14 amino acids. The CDR3 reads CASSLRQGRNEQFF. CDR3 nucleotide sequence: TGTGCCAGCAGCCTCCGACAGGGGAGGAATGAGCAGTTCTTC.

This clone was seen ten or more times. This chain joins TRBV7-2 and TRBJ1-1, with a tentative D call TRBD1 (6 bases). Germline V gene sequence: CDR1 SGHTA, CDR2 FQGNSA. CDR3 length: 13 amino acids. Between the trimmed V and J ends, which lost 7 bases and 4 bases, there was a span of 13 bases. CDR3: CASKRGGLTEAFF. CDR3 nucleotide sequence: TGTGCCAGCAAGCGCGGGGGGCTCACTGAAGCTTTCTTT. The whole variable domain, remainder taken from reference TRBV7-2 and TRBJ1-1, is GAGVSQSPSNKVTEKGKDVELRCDPISGHTALYWYRQSLGQGLEFLIYFQGNSAPDKSGLPSDRFSAERTGGSVSTLTIQRTQQEDSAVYLCASKRGGLTEAFFGQGTRLTVV.

The V gene is TRBV28, the J gene TRBJ2-1; 10 bases line up with TRBD2. V was clipped by 0 bases and J by 3 bases; unmatched bases: 14. CDR1 is MDHEN and CDR2 is SYDVKM in the germline V gene. CDR3 length: 20 residues. As DNA, the CDR3 is TGTGCCAGCAGTTTATGGCCTCAACTAAGCGGGAGGGCCTTCTACAATGAGCAGTTCTTC. It is translated as CASSLWPQLSGRAFYNEQFF.

This clone was found once. V and J are TRBV6-2 or TRBV6-3 and TRBJ2-1, with D possibly matching TRBD2 (6 bases). This CDR3 has 15 residues. V dropped 0 bases and J dropped 9 bases, with 15 bases sitting between them. CDR1 MNHEY and CDR2 SVGEGT come from the germline V gene. The CDR3 coding sequence is TGTGCCAGCAGTTACTCGTCCGGGAGAATTAGTGAGCAGTTCTTC. Amino acids: CASSYSSGRISEQFF.

V is TRBV28 and J is TRBJ1-4; perhaps TRBD1 as D (5 bases). The V end lost 6 bases, the J end lost 2 bases, and 19 bases lay between the germline ends. This CDR3 has 17 residues. The germline V gene has CDR1 MDHEN and CDR2 SYDVKM. CDR3 nucleotides: TGTGCCAGCAGCCCCCCTGGAAGGGGCCTGACTAATGAAAAACTGTTTTTT. Its translation is CASSPPGRGLTNEKLFF. Full variable domain (outside the CDR3, taken from reference TRBV28 and TRBJ1-4): DVKVTQSSRYLVKRTGEKVFLECVQDMDHENMFWYRQDPGLGLRLIYFSYDVKMKEKGDIPEGYSVSREKKERFSLILESASTNQTSMYLCASSPPGRGLTNEKLFFGSGTQLSVL.

The sample holds a few counts of this clone. The chain recombines TRBV6-5 with TRBJ2-3, with 9 bases aligning to TRBD2. V gave up 6 bases and J gave up 9 bases; unmatched junction bases: 10. CDR1 and CDR2 (germline): MNHEY, SVGAGI. The CDR3 spans 14 residues. The CDR3 DNA reads as TGTGCCAGCAGCCATCCCGGGGGGACTAGCACGCAGTATTTT. Encoded protein: CASSHPGGTSTQYF.

The chain combines TRBV3-1 (or the pseudogene TRBV3-2) with TRBJ1-2; 7 bases agree with TRBD1. The CDR3 covers 15 residues. The J segment lost 1 base and the V segment lost 4 bases, leaving 6 bases of the junction unmatched. CDR1 is LGHDT and CDR2 is YNNKEL in the germline V gene (reference sequence). The CDR3 DNA is TGTGCCAGCAGCCGCCTGGACAGGCTTAACTATGGCTACACCTTC. Its protein is CASSRLDRLNYGYTF.

CDR3 in DNA: TGCGCCAGCAGCCTTCGAAGTGGTCTAGCGGGGTCTCACGAGCAGTACTTC. As protein: CASSLRSGLAGSHEQYF. J is TRBJ2-7 and V is TRBV5-1, with 9 positions matching TRBD2. With V trimmed by 4 bases and J by 5 bases, 16 bases remained unmatched. CDR3 length: 17 residues. Germline loops: CDR1 SGHRS, CDR2 YFSETQ.